This is a list of T cell receptor beta chains from one sample in a study of beta chain features in type 1 diabetes. Only in-frame clones appear in the TCRdb table, and some are missing; sequencing was by immunoSEQ multiplex PCR. Of about 220,000 clones in the sample, roughly 10% were seen once. The specimen sequenced was central memory CD4+ T cells from blood. The source is a man aged 18 to 30 in good health. Each CDR3 is given with its conserved first and last residue. A D gene is named only where the DNA matches it firmly. Part of the rows lack a size; the others show once, few, many or a class for expanded clones.

j_call: TRBJ2-5
d_call: TRBD2
clone_size: many
v_call: TRBV29-1
cdr3_aa: CSVEDPKRDLQETQYF
cdr3_nt: TGCAGCGTTGAAGATCCGAAGCGGGACCTCCAAGAGACCCAGTACTTC

j_call: TRBJ2-3
d_call: NA
clone_size: many
v_call: TRBV7-9
cdr3_aa: CASSLGGTDTQYF
cdr3_nt: TGTGCCAGCAGCTTAGGGGGCACAGATACGCAGTATTTT

j_call: TRBJ2-7
d_call: NA
clone_size: NA
v_call: TRBV7-8
cdr3_aa: CASSNRESSYEQYF
cdr3_nt: TGTGCCAGCAGCAACAGGGAATCGTCCTACGAGCAGTACTTC

j_call: TRBJ2-7
d_call: TRBD1
clone_size: NA
v_call: TRBV30
cdr3_aa: CAWSRDRGYEQYF
cdr3_nt: TGTGCCTGGAGTAGAGACAGGGGCTACGAGCAGTACTTC

j_call: TRBJ2-4
d_call: TRBD2
clone_size: NA
v_call: TRBV19
cdr3_aa: CASSITTSGRSKNIQYF
cdr3_nt: TGTGCCAGTAGTATAACTACTAGCGGGAGGAGCAAAAACATTCAGTACTTC

j_call: TRBJ2-1
d_call: NA
clone_size: few
v_call: TRBV7-8
cdr3_aa: CASSQGRAPYNEQFF
cdr3_nt: TGTGCCAGCAGCCAGGGGCGGGCTCCCTACAATGAGCAGTTCTTC

j_call: TRBJ2-3
d_call: NA
clone_size: NA
v_call: TRBV7-2
cdr3_aa: CASSLADTQYF
cdr3_nt: TGTGCCAGCAGCTTGGCAGATACGCAGTATTTT

j_call: TRBJ2-7
d_call: NA
clone_size: NA
v_call: TRBV6-5
cdr3_aa: CASSYSARGGSYEQYF
cdr3_nt: TGTGCCAGCAGTTACTCCGCTCGGGGTGGCTCCTACGAGCAGTACTTC

j_call: TRBJ2-7
d_call: NA
clone_size: few
v_call: TRBV11-1
cdr3_aa: CASSLTSYEQYF
cdr3_nt: TGTGCCAGCAGCTTAACCAGCTACGAGCAGTACTTC

j_call: TRBJ2-5
d_call: NA
clone_size: NA
v_call: TRBV19
cdr3_aa: CASSITSYGETQYF
cdr3_nt: TGTGCCAGTAGTATAACTTCGTATGGCGAGACCCAGTACTTC

j_call: TRBJ2-7
d_call: NA
clone_size: many
v_call: TRBV4-3
cdr3_aa: CASSQEPLDGSEQYF
cdr3_nt: TGCGCCAGCAGCCAAGAGCCCCTGGACGGGAGCGAGCAGTACTTC

j_call: TRBJ1-2
d_call: TRBD1
clone_size: NA
v_call: TRBV7-9
cdr3_aa: CASSHPLRDRPFYTF
cdr3_nt: TGTGCCAGCAGCCACCCCCTCCGGGACAGACCCTTCTACACCTTC

j_call: TRBJ2-3
d_call: TRBD2
clone_size: few
v_call: TRBV5-4
cdr3_aa: CASTRTSGSDTQYF
cdr3_nt: TGTGCCAGCACTCGGACTAGCGGTTCAGATACGCAGTATTTT

j_call: TRBJ2-5
d_call: NA
clone_size: NA
v_call: TRBV29-1
cdr3_aa: CSVASSRPETQYF
cdr3_nt: TGCAGCGTGGCCTCTAGCCGTCCAGAGACCCAGTACTTC

j_call: TRBJ2-2
d_call: TRBD2
clone_size: NA
v_call: TRBV5-5
cdr3_aa: CASSLAGTSGTGELFF
cdr3_nt: TGTGCCAGCAGCTTGGCCGGGACTAGCGGAACCGGGGAGCTGTTTTTT

j_call: TRBJ2-7
d_call: TRBD2
clone_size: few
v_call: TRBV7-2
cdr3_aa: CASSPMRGTSYEQYF
cdr3_nt: TGTGCCAGCAGCCCTATGCGGGGGACCTCCTACGAGCAGTACTTC

j_call: TRBJ2-1
d_call: TRBD2
clone_size: NA
v_call: TRBV7-6
cdr3_aa: CASSLGTSGEQFF
cdr3_nt: TGTGCCAGCAGCTTAGGGACTAGCGGTGAGCAGTTCTTC

j_call: TRBJ2-5
d_call: NA
clone_size: few
v_call: TRBV4-1
cdr3_aa: CASSQDTQTGPWETQYF
cdr3_nt: TGCGCCAGCAGCCAAGATACCCAGACCGGACCTTGGGAGACCCAGTACTTC

j_call: TRBJ1-1
d_call: NA
clone_size: NA
v_call: TRBV7-9
cdr3_aa: CASSLGTLNTEAFF
cdr3_nt: TGTGCCAGCAGCTTGGGGACGTTGAACACTGAAGCTTTCTTT

j_call: TRBJ2-4
d_call: NA
clone_size: few
v_call: TRBV7-8
cdr3_aa: CASSPQLAKNIQYF
cdr3_nt: TGTGCCAGCAGTCCCCAGCTAGCCAAAAACATTCAGTACTTC

j_call: TRBJ2-5
d_call: TRBD1
clone_size: few
v_call: TRBV9
cdr3_aa: CASSFGQVETQYF
cdr3_nt: TGTGCCAGCAGCTTCGGACAGGTCGAGACCCAGTACTTC

j_call: TRBJ1-3
d_call: NA
clone_size: many
v_call: TRBV4-3
cdr3_aa: CASSQVTGLNSGNTIYF
cdr3_nt: TGCGCCAGCAGCCAAGTCACAGGGCTCAACTCTGGAAACACCATATATTTT

j_call: TRBJ2-3
d_call: NA
clone_size: NA
v_call: TRBV10-3
cdr3_aa: CATRPRDTDTQYF
cdr3_nt: TGTGCCACCCGCCCTCGGGACACAGATACGCAGTATTTT

j_call: TRBJ1-1
d_call: TRBD1
clone_size: NA
v_call: TRBV5-1
cdr3_aa: CASTTGGSRTEAFF
cdr3_nt: TGCGCCAGTACGACAGGGGGTAGCAGAACTGAAGCTTTCTTT

j_call: TRBJ2-7
d_call: NA
clone_size: NA
v_call: TRBV15
cdr3_aa: CATSRDGGMRLPYEQYF
cdr3_nt: TGTGCCACCAGCAGAGATGGGGGGATGAGGTTGCCCTACGAGCAGTACTTC

j_call: TRBJ1-5
d_call: TRBD1
clone_size: NA
v_call: TRBV11-2
cdr3_aa: CASSLDQGGQPQHF
cdr3_nt: TGTGCCAGCAGCTTAGATCAGGGGGGTCAGCCCCAGCATTTT

j_call: TRBJ1-1
d_call: TRBD1
clone_size: NA
v_call: TRBV29-1
cdr3_aa: CSVGQGLAEAFF
cdr3_nt: TGCAGCGTTGGACAGGGTCTGGCTGAAGCTTTCTTT

j_call: TRBJ2-1
d_call: NA
clone_size: NA
v_call: TRBV4-3
cdr3_aa: CASSQDWGGVSNEQFF
cdr3_nt: TGCGCCAGCAGCCAAGATTGGGGCGGGGTCAGCAATGAGCAGTTCTTC